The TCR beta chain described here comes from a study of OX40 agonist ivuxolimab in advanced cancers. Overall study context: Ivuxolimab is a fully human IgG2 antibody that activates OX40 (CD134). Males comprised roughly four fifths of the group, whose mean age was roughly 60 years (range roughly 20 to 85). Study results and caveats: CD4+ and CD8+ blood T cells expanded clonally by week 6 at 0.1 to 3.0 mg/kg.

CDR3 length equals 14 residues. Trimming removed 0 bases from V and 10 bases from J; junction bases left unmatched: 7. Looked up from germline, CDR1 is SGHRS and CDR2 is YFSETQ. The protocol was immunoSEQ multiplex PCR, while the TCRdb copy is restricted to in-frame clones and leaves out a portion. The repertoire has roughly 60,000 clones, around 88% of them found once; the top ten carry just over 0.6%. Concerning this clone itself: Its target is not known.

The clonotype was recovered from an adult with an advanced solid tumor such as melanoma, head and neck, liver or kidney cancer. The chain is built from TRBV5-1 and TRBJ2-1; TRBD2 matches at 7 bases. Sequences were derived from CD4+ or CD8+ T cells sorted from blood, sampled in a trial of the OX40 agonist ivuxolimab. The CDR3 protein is CASSLDGLVLEQFF. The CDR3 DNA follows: TGCGCCAGCAGCTTGGACGGACTAGTTCTAGAGCAGTTCTTC.